These T cell receptor beta chains were read from a single sample in a study of Ad26.COV2.S vaccination and SARS-CoV-2 variants. The protocol was immunoSEQ multiplex PCR, while the TCRdb copy is restricted to in-frame clones and leaves out a portion. Of roughly 700,000 clones in the sample, about 89% were seen once. The sample consisted of peripheral blood, taken in a trial of Ad26.COV2.S vaccine versus placebo. The receptors derive from a person aged 18-65 years who received the Ad26.COV2.S COVID-19 vaccine or a placebo. CDR3s include the opening cysteine and the closing phenylalanine or tryptophan. The order of the fields is D gene, clone size, V gene, J gene, CDR3 DNA, CDR3 protein. A D gene is named only where the DNA matches it firmly. The size entry is marked missing in some rows and otherwise reads once, few, many or a size class.

D gene: NA; clone size: NA; V gene: TRBV25-1; J gene: TRBJ2-7; CDR3 DNA: TGTGCCAGCAGTGAACAGGGGGGCGGTAAGAGGTACGAGCAGTACTTC; CDR3 protein: CASSEQGGGKRYEQYF
D gene: TRBD1; clone size: NA; V gene: TRBV6-5; J gene: TRBJ2-7; CDR3 DNA: TGTGCCAGCAGAGCCACAGGGGTCGAGCAGTACTTC; CDR3 protein: CASRATGVEQYF
D gene: TRBD1; clone size: NA; V gene: TRBV18; J gene: TRBJ2-1; CDR3 DNA: TGTGCCAGCTCATCTACTCAGGGGGCGTACAATGAGCAGTTCTTC; CDR3 protein: CASSSTQGAYNEQFF
D gene: NA; clone size: once; V gene: TRBV7-6; J gene: TRBJ2-3; CDR3 DNA: TGTGCCAGCAGCTTAGGAGCTAGCACAGATACGCAGTATTTT; CDR3 protein: CASSLGASTDTQYF
D gene: NA; clone size: NA; V gene: TRBV4-3; J gene: TRBJ1-2; CDR3 DNA: TGCGCCAGCAGCCAAGATTTCGGGAACTATGGCTACACCTTC; CDR3 protein: CASSQDFGNYGYTF
D gene: TRBD1; clone size: NA; V gene: TRBV7-9; J gene: TRBJ1-1; CDR3 DNA: TGTGCCAGCAGCTTAGCGGGACAGGGGGCGGCTTTCTTT; CDR3 protein: CASSLAGQGAAFF
D gene: NA; clone size: NA; V gene: TRBV30; J gene: TRBJ1-1; CDR3 DNA: TGTGCCTGGAGTGGGGGTGAGGCCGGTGGTGAAGCTTTCTTT; CDR3 protein: CAWSGGEAGGEAFF
D gene: TRBD1; clone size: NA; V gene: TRBV7-6; J gene: TRBJ2-3; CDR3 DNA: TGTGCCAGCAGCTTAGGACAGGGGAGGGATACGCAGTATTTT; CDR3 protein: CASSLGQGRDTQYF
D gene: TRBD2; clone size: NA; V gene: TRBV19; J gene: TRBJ2-7; CDR3 DNA: TGTGCCAGTCGAAGAGCGGGAGTGGACGAGCAGTACTTC; CDR3 protein: CASRRAGVDEQYF
D gene: NA; clone size: NA; V gene: TRBV30; J gene: TRBJ1-6; CDR3 DNA: TGTGCCTGGAGTGTTCCCGAACATCGGGGTGGCTATAATTCACCCCTCCACTTT; CDR3 protein: CAWSVPEHRGGYNSPLHF
D gene: NA; clone size: few; V gene: TRBV29-1; J gene: TRBJ2-7; CDR3 DNA: TGCAGCGTAGCAGGGTCCCACGAGCAGTACTTC; CDR3 protein: CSVAGSHEQYF
D gene: NA; clone size: NA; V gene: TRBV6-6; J gene: TRBJ2-7; CDR3 DNA: TGTGCCAGCAGTTATACGGTGAGCTCCTACGAGCAGTACTTC; CDR3 protein: CASSYTVSSYEQYF
D gene: NA; clone size: once; V gene: TRBV4-2; J gene: TRBJ1-2; CDR3 DNA: TGTGCCAGCAGCTCTCGGATTCGTAGCGCCTATGGCTACACCTTC; CDR3 protein: CASSSRIRSAYGYTF
D gene: NA; clone size: NA; V gene: TRBV7-3; J gene: TRBJ2-2; CDR3 DNA: TGTGCCAGCAGCGCCCGGGACCGAAACACCGGGGAGCTGTTTTTT; CDR3 protein: CASSARDRNTGELFF
D gene: TRBD2; clone size: NA; V gene: TRBV19; J gene: TRBJ2-1; CDR3 DNA: TGTGCCAGTATCGGGGCGGGAGGGGGGTACAATGAGCAGTTCTTC; CDR3 protein: CASIGAGGGYNEQFF
D gene: NA; clone size: NA; V gene: TRBV7-8; J gene: TRBJ1-6; CDR3 DNA: TGTGCCAGCAGCTTAGAGGAGGGAAGGGGGAGCTCCTATAATTCACCCCTCCACTTT; CDR3 protein: CASSLEEGRGSSYNSPLHF
D gene: NA; clone size: NA; V gene: TRBV5-1; J gene: TRBJ2-5; CDR3 DNA: TGCGCCAGCAGCGGGGACAACCAAGAGACCCAGTACTTC; CDR3 protein: CASSGDNQETQYF
D gene: NA; clone size: NA; V gene: TRBV5-6; J gene: TRBJ1-1; CDR3 DNA: TGTGCCAGCAGCTTGGATGGGTACAGGGTGGGCAACACTGAAGCTTTCTTT; CDR3 protein: CASSLDGYRVGNTEAFF
D gene: NA; clone size: NA; V gene: TRBV9; J gene: TRBJ1-1; CDR3 DNA: TGTGCCAGCAGCGTTTCTCATGTGAACACTGAAGCTTTCTTT; CDR3 protein: CASSVSHVNTEAFF